These T cell receptor beta chains were read from a single sample in a study of T cell repertoires in cytomegalovirus infection. TCRdb re-called the reads with MiXCR, one entry per CDR3 protein. This sample has 150,000 to 200,000 distinct CDR3 sequences, with 28% found just once. Source material: PBMCs. The receptors originated from a human donor in good health (CMV status not recorded). Some clones in this sample may be carry-over from other donors' samples. The CDR3 runs from the conserved cysteine through the conserved F or W. The D gene is left open where the match is weak. Some rows mark clone size as missing; the rest say once, few, many or name a class of expanded clone.

clone size	D gene	V gene	J gene	CDR3 protein	CDR3 DNA
-	-	TRBV6-8	TRBJ2-2	CASSQQLAGELFF	TGTGCCAGTTCCCAGCAATTGGCCGGGGAGCTGTTTTTT
few	-	TRBV12-3/TRBV12-4	TRBJ1-6	CASSFGGGDSPLHF	TGTGCCAGCAGCTTCGGCGGGGGGGATTCACCCCTCCACTTT
many	-	TRBV29-1	TRBJ2-7	CSVDTTYYEQYF	TGCAGCGTTGATACTACATACTACGAGCAGTACTTC
few	-	TRBV12-3/TRBV12-4	TRBJ1-1	CASSPRQAMNTEAFF	TGTGCCAGCAGCCCCCGTCAGGCCATGAACACTGAAGCTTTCTTT
-	-	TRBV27	TRBJ1-2	CASSLSGGAYGYTF	TGTGCCAGCAGTTTATCAGGGGGAGCCTATGGCTACACCTTC
-	TRBD1	TRBV6-2/TRBV6-3	TRBJ2-5	CASSQVWDRGQETQYF	TGTGCCAGCAGCCAAGTTTGGGACAGGGGCCAAGAGACCCAGTACTTC
-	-	TRBV18	TRBJ2-5	CASSPQRTAAQETQYF	TGTGCCAGCTCACCACAGAGGACAGCTGCTCAAGAGACCCAGTACTTC
-	-	TRBV7-3	TRBJ2-2	CASSSTGSQSTGELFF	TGTGCCAGCAGCTCTACAGGGAGCCAGAGCACCGGGGAGCTGTTTTTT
few	-	TRBV14	TRBJ2-7	CASSHLQGPTYEQYF	TGTGCCAGCAGCCACTTACAGGGTCCAACCTACGAGCAGTACTTC
few	-	TRBV19	TRBJ2-2	CATSLEQGVGELFF	TGTGCCACCAGCTTGGAACAGGGTGTCGGGGAGCTGTTTTTT
few	-	TRBV3-1	TRBJ1-1	CASSQGKGGLLNTEAFF	TGTGCCAGCAGCCAAGGGAAAGGGGGGCTCCTTAACACTGAAGCTTTCTTT
few	-	TRBV6-5	TRBJ2-7	CASRGPSPHVVGSYEQYF	TGTGCCAGCAGAGGTCCTAGTCCCCACGTGGTGGGCTCCTACGAGCAGTACTTC